This record looks at one TCR beta chain sequence and its context. This sample was included in a study of T cell changes during pregnancy in multiple sclerosis. CDR1 and CDR2 (germline): MDHEN, SYDVKM. CDR3 length: 16 residues. Trimming pared 7 bases from V and 2 bases from J, leaving 18 bases between. Measured with immunoSEQ multiplex PCR; TCRdb has only the in-frame clones, and not every one. The profile shows about 98,000 clones, under 95% of them singletons. Material: peripheral blood, obtained after pregnancy. The clonotype comes from a female donor in good health, enrolled as a control in a pregnancy study. The rearrangement uses TRBV28 and TRBJ2-1; D unclear. The chain's CDR3 is CASTSAVGTPYNEQFF. In DNA form, the CDR3 reads TGTGCCAGCACCTCGGCGGTCGGAACTCCCTACAATGAGCAGTTCTTC. Combining the CDR3 with reference TRBV28 and TRBJ2-1 gives the whole variable domain DVKVTQSSRYLVKRTGEKVFLECVQDMDHENMFWYRQDPGLGLRLIYFSYDVKMKEKGDIPEGYSVSREKKERFSLILESASTNQTSMYLCASTSAVGTPYNEQFFGPGTRLTVL.